Shown below are 10 T cell receptor beta chains from a single sample sequenced in a study of T cell responses to AZD1222 COVID-19 vaccine. Assay used: immunoSEQ multiplex PCR; TCRdb lists only in-frame clones, some missing. The sample includes 90,000 to 150,000 clones, around 84% of them seen just once. The sample in question was peripheral blood, obtained 28 days after the second AZD1222 dose. The receptors were gathered from an adult who received the AZD1222 COVID-19 vaccine.

V and J are TRBV2 and TRBJ1-5; 7 nucleotides agree with TRBD1. With 6 bases clipped from V and 7 bases from J, the junction kept 3 bases outside the gene matches. The CDR3 is made up of 12 amino acids. CDR1 is SNHLY, CDR2 FYNNEI, per germline. The CDR3, as DNA: TGTGCCAGCAGCACAGGGGCCCAGCCCCAGCATTTT. It yields the protein CASSTGAQPQHF.

CDR3 residues: CASRADRVNTEAFF. The CDR3 nucleotides read TGTGCCAGCAGGGCGGACAGGGTGAACACTGAAGCTTTCTTT. This sequence joins TRBV5-4 and TRBJ1-1; 8 positions agree with TRBD1. Losses at the gene ends were 5 bases for V and 0 bases for J; bases not matched to a gene: 3. This CDR3 is built from 14 residues. The germline CDR1 and CDR2 sequences are SGHNT and YYREEE (reference sequence).

The rearrangement links TRBV18 to TRBJ1-5, with TRBD1 as a possible D gene (5 bases). This CDR3 spans 13 amino acids. V was clipped by 8 bases and J by 6 bases, with 14 bases between them. CDR1 and CDR2 (germline): KGHSH, LQKENI. CDR3 nucleotides: TGTGCCAGCCCCCCTCGGGACGGTCAGCCCCAGCATTTT. Its protein product is CASPPRDGQPQHF.

The chain has TRBV29-1 and TRBJ1-1; D call uncertain. The V and J ends lost 6 bases and 1 base respectively, with 12 bases between them. The CDR3 has 13 residues. In germline, CDR1 is SQVTM, CDR2 ANQGSEA. The CDR3 spells CSVGDVGNTEAFF. The CDR3 DNA reads TGCAGCGTCGGCGACGTGGGGAACACTGAAGCTTTCTTT.

The CDR3 loop reads CASSYFGTDIGNTIYF. The CDR3 DNA reads TGTGCCAGCAGTTACTTCGGGACAGATATCGGAAACACCATATATTTT. This chain connects TRBV6-5 to TRBJ1-3, with 7 bases that match TRBD1. Germline V gene sequence: CDR1 MNHEY, CDR2 SVGAGI. V gave up 1 base and J gave up 4 bases; unmatched junction bases: 7. The CDR3 sequence is 16 residues long.

The gene calls are TRBV25-1 and TRBJ1-2; the D is unclear. Trimming left V 6 bases short and J 9 bases short, with 14 bases between. The CDR3 loop spans 12 amino acids. Looked up from germline, CDR1 is MGHDK and CDR2 is SYGVNS. CDR3 DNA sequence: TGTGCCAGCAGAGCGGGGAGTCGTAGCTACACCTTC. This translates into CASRAGSRSYTF.

This clone was seen more than once but under ten times. The J gene is TRBJ2-7, the V gene TRBV4-1; the D gene is possibly TRBD2 (6 bases). The ends were cut back, 0 bases at V and 2 bases at J, with 11 bases in the middle. From germline, CDR1 is MGHRA and CDR2 YSYEKL. The CDR3 consists of 15 residues. The CDR3 DNA follows: TGCGCCAGCAGCCAAGATCCCGGGACTGCCTACGAGCAGTACTTC. Its translation: CASSQDPGTAYEQYF.

The CDR3 here is CASSLDAGTGTEAFF. Here the CDR3 DNA reads TGTGCCAGCAGCTTGGACGCAGGCACGGGGACTGAAGCTTTCTTT. The rearrangement uses TRBV5-4 and TRBJ1-1; D call uncertain. CDR3 length: 15 amino acids. Germline CDR1 is SGHNT and CDR2 is YYREEE (reference sequence). Trimming cost V 0 bases and J 5 bases, with 14 bases left between them. Using reference TRBV5-4 and TRBJ1-1 for the parts outside the CDR3, the full variable domain is ETGVTQSPTHLIKTRGQQVTLRCSSQSGHNTVSWYQQALGQGPQFIFQYYREEENGRGNFPPRFSGLQFPNYSSELNVNALELDDSALYLCASSLDAGTGTEAFFGQGTRLTVV.

The chain recombines TRBV27 with TRBJ1-2; 10 bases align to TRBD1. CDR3 length: 13 residues. Germline assignment: CDR1 MNHEY and CDR2 SMNVEV (reference sequence). J gave up 7 bases and V 7 bases, and 6 bases lay outside the gene matches. CDR3 bases: TGTGCCAGCAAGCGACAGGGGGCTGGTGGCTACACCTTC. Residues: CASKRQGAGGYTF.

The DNA for the CDR3 is TGTGCCAGCAGCTTGGAGGCCGGGGAGCTGTTTTTT. As protein: CASSLEAGELFF. The chain links TRBV5-4 to TRBJ2-2; D gene ambiguous. The CDR3 is 12 amino acids. Germline lookup yields CDR1 SGHNT and CDR2 YYREEE (reference sequence). V lost 0 bases, J lost 6 bases, and 3 bases lay in between.